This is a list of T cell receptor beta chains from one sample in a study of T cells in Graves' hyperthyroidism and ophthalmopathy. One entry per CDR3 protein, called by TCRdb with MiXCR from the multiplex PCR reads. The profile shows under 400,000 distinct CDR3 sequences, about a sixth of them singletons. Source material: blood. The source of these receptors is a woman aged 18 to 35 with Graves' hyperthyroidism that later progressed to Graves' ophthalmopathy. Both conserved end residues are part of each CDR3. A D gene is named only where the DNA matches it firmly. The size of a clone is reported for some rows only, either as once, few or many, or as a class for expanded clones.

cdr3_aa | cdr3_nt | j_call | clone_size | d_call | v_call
CASSLASTYEQYF | TGCGCCAGCAGCTTGGCGTCTACCTACGAGCAGTACTTC | TRBJ2-7 | many | NA | TRBV5-1
CSASEGLVWEKLFF | TGCAGTGCTAGTGAGGGTCTAGTTTGGGAAAAACTGTTTTTT | TRBJ1-4 | few | NA | TRBV20-1
CASRPRPFGRTKNIQYF | TGTGCCAGCAGGCCCCGACCCTTCGGACGTACCAAAAACATTCAGTACTTC | TRBJ2-4 | NA | NA | TRBV2
CASSLVGGGNTGELFF | TGTGCCAGCAGCTTAGTAGGAGGGGGAAACACCGGGGAGCTGTTTTTT | TRBJ2-2 | NA | NA | TRBV7-2
CASSPGGSFITYEQYF | TGTGCCAGCAGCCCTGGGGGCAGTTTTATTACCTACGAGCAGTACTTC | TRBJ2-7 | NA | NA | TRBV27
CVSSPPWRSSGINGDTQYF | TGTGTCAGCAGCCCCCCTTGGAGGAGTAGCGGGATAAATGGAGATACGCAGTATTTT | TRBJ2-3 | NA | TRBD2 | TRBV7-9
CASSPTPAGSNEQYF | TGTGCCAGCAGCCCCACCCCGGCAGGTTCTAACGAGCAGTACTTC | TRBJ2-7 | many | NA | TRBV3-1
CASSETAAKPSGAFF | TGTGCCAGCAGTGAGACGGCGGCTAAACCCTCAGGGGCTTTCTTT | TRBJ1-1 | NA | NA | TRBV2
CASSEKQGAHGYTF | TGTGCCAGCAGTGAAAAACAGGGGGCGCACGGCTACACCTTC | TRBJ1-2 | few | TRBD1 | TRBV6-1
CASNDRSSGNTIYF | TGTGCCAGCAATGACAGGAGCTCTGGAAACACCATATATTTT | TRBJ1-3 | many | NA | TRBV2
CSARVQIEQYF | TGCAGTGCTAGAGTTCAGATCGAGCAGTACTTC | TRBJ2-7 | NA | NA | TRBV20-1
CASSLRGSRGQPQHF | TGTGCCAGCAGTTTACGGGGGAGTCGGGGTCAGCCCCAGCATTTT | TRBJ1-5 | many | NA | TRBV28
CASSMGGVPGTDTQYF | TGTGCCAGCAGTATGGGGGGAGTTCCCGGCACAGATACGCAGTATTTT | TRBJ2-3 | many | NA | TRBV28
CASSLGGDSSQETQYF | TGCGCCAGCAGCTTGGGGGGGGACAGCTCCCAAGAGACCCAGTACTTC | TRBJ2-5 | many | NA | TRBV5-1
CASSRRTGAGYTF | TGTGCCAGCTCTCGTAGGACAGGGGCCGGCTACACCTTC | TRBJ1-2 | many | TRBD1 | TRBV18
CASSLLGTGNGYTF | TGTGCCAGCAGTTTACTAGGGACAGGGAATGGCTACACCTTC | TRBJ1-2 | many | TRBD1 | TRBV28
CASSRLYSGLPGANVLTF | TGTGCCAGCAGCCGCCTATATTCCGGGCTGCCTGGGGCCAACGTCCTGACTTTC | TRBJ2-6 | few | NA | TRBV7-9
CASSSQPRSNEKLFF | TGTGCCAGCAGTTCCCAGCCGAGGTCCAATGAAAAACTGTTTTTT | TRBJ1-4 | NA | NA | TRBV7-2
CASSPLGGSYNEQFF | TGTGCCAGCAGTCCCCTCGGGGGGTCCTACAATGAGCAGTTCTTC | TRBJ2-1 | many | TRBD2 | TRBV12-3/TRBV12-4
CASSLWRGVGQPQHF | TGTGCCAGCAGCTTATGGAGGGGGGTGGGTCAGCCCCAGCATTTT | TRBJ1-5 | many | NA | TRBV7-6
CASSLDSPNEQFF | TGTGCCAGCAGCCTGGACAGCCCCAATGAGCAGTTCTTC | TRBJ2-1 | few | NA | TRBV5-6
CASSPGRSMGGRAAKNIQYF | TGTGCCAGCAGCCCGGGGAGATCGATGGGGGGGCGCGCAGCCAAAAACATTCAGTACTTC | TRBJ2-4 | many | NA | TRBV28
CASSEWDATYEQYF | TGTGCCAGCAGTGAATGGGACGCAACCTACGAGCAGTACTTC | TRBJ2-7 | few | NA | TRBV25-1
CASSPRRGTGREGEAFF | TGTGCCAGCAGCCCCCGGCGGGGGACAGGGCGTGAGGGTGAAGCTTTCTTT | TRBJ1-1 | many | TRBD1 | TRBV9
CASSYGYTDTQYF | TGTGCCAGCAGTTACGGATACACAGATACGCAGTATTTT | TRBJ2-3 | many | NA | TRBV6-5
CASSLSRGEWGTDTQYF | TGTGCCAGCAGTTTGTCGCGGGGGGAGTGGGGCACAGATACGCAGTATTTT | TRBJ2-3 | many | TRBD2 | TRBV12-3/TRBV12-4
CASSLEGGVREKLFF | TGTGCCAGCAGCCTCGAAGGGGGGGTACGTGAAAAACTGTTTTTT | TRBJ1-4 | many | NA | TRBV28